Here is one T cell receptor beta chain with its context. The data originate from a study of shared clonotypes between healthy human individuals. In germline, CDR1 is MNHNY, CDR2 SVGAGI (reference sequence). V was shortened by 5 bases and J by 3 bases, with 8 bases between the two germline ends. The CDR3 is made up of 12 amino acids. Using immunoSEQ multiplex PCR, the repertoire was profiled, and TCRdb retains in-frame clones only, with some absent. This sample has approximately 2.5 million clones, with 90% to 95% found just once. This chain connects TRBV6-6 to TRBJ2-7; a weak D match, TRBD1 (6 bases). The receptor's source is a man younger than 30 in good health. Sequencing was done on a sample of naive CD4+ T cells sorted from blood. This sample's subset: CD45RA+ positively selected. CDR3 amino acids: CASSLDSYEQYF. The CDR3 DNA reads TGTGCCAGCAGTCTGGACAGCTACGAGCAGTACTTC.